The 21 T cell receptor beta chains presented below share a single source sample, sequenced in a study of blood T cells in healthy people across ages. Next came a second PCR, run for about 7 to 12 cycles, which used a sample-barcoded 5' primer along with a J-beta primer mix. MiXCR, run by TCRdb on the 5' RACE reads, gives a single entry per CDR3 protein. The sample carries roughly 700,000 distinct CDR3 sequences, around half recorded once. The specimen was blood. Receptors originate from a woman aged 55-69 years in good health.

In nucleotides, the CDR3 is TGCGCCAGCAGGAGAACCGGGACAGGGGGCGACGAGCAGTACTTC. This encodes CASRRTGTGGDEQYF. The rearrangement uses TRBV5-1 and TRBJ2-7; 12 bases are a match to TRBD1. This CDR3 has 15 amino acids. The ends lost 5 bases at V and 5 bases at J; junction bases unmatched: 8. CDR1 and CDR2 (germline): SGHRS, YFSETQ.

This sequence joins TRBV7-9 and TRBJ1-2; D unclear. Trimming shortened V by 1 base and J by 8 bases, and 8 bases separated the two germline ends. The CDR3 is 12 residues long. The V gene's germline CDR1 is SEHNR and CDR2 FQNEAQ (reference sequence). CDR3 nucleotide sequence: TGTGCCAGCAGCTTAGAACTGCTCGGCTACACCTTC. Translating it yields CASSLELLGYTF.

The CDR3 protein is CASSLGRTTGEQFF. The CDR3 DNA sequence: TGTGCCAGCAGTTTGGGGCGGACTACAGGGGAGCAGTTCTTC. This sequence joins TRBV27 and TRBJ2-1; TRBD1 or TRBD2 may be the D gene (6 bases each). Trimming removed 3 bases at V and 10 bases at J, with 16 bases between. Germline-derived CDR1 and CDR2 are MNHEY and SMNVEV (reference sequence). This CDR3 spans 14 amino acids.

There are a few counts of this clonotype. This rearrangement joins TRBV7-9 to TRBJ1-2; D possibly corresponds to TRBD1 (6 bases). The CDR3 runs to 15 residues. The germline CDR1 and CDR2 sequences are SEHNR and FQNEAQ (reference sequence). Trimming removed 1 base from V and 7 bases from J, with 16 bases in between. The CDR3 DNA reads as TGTGCCAGCAGCTTAGTGGCCGCACAGGGAGGTGGCTACACCTTC. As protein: CASSLVAAQGGGYTF.

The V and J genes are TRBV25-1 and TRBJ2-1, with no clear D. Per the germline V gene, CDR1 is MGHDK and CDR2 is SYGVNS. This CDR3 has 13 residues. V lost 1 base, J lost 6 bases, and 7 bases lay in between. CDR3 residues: CASSELAGNEQFF. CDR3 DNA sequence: TGTGCCAGCAGTGAATTGGCCGGCAATGAGCAGTTCTTC.

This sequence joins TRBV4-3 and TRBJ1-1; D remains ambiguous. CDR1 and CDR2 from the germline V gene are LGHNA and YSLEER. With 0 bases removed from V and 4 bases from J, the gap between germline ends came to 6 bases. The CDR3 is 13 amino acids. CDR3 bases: TGCGCCAGCAGCCAAGATCAGAGCACTGAAGCTTTCTTT. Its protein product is CASSQDQSTEAFF.

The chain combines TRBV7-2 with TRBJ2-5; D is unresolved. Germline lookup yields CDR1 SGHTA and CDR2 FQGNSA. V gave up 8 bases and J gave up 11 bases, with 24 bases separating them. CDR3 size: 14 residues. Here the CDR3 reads CASRVRVLINEQYF. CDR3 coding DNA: TGTGCCAGCCGAGTCCGGGTTTTAATCAATGAGCAGTACTTC.

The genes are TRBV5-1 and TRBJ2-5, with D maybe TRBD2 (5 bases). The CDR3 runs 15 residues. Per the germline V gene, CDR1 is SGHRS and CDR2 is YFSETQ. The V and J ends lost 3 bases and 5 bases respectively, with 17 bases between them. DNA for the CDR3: TGCGCCAGCAGCTACGCCCCCGGTTCGGGGGAGACCCAGTACTTC. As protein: CASSYAPGSGETQYF.

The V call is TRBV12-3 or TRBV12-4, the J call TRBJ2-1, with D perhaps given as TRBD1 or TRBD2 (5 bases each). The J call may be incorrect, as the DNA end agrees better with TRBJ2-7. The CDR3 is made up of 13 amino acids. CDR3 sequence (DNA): TGTGCCAGCAGCTGGGGACCCTACAATGAGCAGTACTTC. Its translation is CASSWGPYNEQYF.

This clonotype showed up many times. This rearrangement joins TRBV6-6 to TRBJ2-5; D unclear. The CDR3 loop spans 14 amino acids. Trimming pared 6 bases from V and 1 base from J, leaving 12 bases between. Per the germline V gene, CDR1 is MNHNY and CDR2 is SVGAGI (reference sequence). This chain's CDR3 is CASSRILSQETQYF. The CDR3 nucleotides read TGTGCCAGCAGCCGAATCCTTTCCCAAGAGACCCAGTACTTC.

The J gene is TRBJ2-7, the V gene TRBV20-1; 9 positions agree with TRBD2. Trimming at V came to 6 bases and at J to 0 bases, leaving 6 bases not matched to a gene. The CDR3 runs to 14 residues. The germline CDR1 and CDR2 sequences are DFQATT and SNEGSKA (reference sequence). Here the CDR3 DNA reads TGCAGTGCGACTAGCGGAGGGGACTCCTACGAGCAGTACTTC. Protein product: CSATSGGDSYEQYF.

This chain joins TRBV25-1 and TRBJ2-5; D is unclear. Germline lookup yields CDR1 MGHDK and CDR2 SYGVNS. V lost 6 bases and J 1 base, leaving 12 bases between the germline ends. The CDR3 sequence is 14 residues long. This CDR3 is CASSEPSGQETQYF. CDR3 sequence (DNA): TGTGCCAGCAGCGAACCATCGGGCCAAGAGACCCAGTACTTC.

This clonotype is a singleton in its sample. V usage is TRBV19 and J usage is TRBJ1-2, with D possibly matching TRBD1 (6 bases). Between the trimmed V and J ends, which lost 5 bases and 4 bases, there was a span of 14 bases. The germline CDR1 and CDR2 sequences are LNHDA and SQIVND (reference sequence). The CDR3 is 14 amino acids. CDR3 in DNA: TGTGCCAGTAGTCCATCAGGGGTTAGCTATGGCTACACCTTC. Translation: CASSPSGVSYGYTF.

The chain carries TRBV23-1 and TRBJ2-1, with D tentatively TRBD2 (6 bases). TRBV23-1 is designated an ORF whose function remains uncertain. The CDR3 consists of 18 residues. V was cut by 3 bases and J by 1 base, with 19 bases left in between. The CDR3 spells CASSHPPGLLSSYNEQFF. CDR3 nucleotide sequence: TGCGCCAGCAGTCATCCACCGGGACTGTTGAGTTCCTACAATGAGCAGTTCTTC.

The CDR3 DNA sequence: TGTGCCAGCAGTGTCCAGGGGCTGAACACCGGGGAGCTGTTTTTT. Translating gives CASSVQGLNTGELFF. This chain joins TRBV2 and TRBJ2-2, with D possibly being TRBD1 (6 bases). CDR1 is SNHLY and CDR2 is FYNNEI in the germline V gene. The CDR3 spans 15 residues. Trimming cost V 4 bases and J 1 base, with 10 bases left between them.

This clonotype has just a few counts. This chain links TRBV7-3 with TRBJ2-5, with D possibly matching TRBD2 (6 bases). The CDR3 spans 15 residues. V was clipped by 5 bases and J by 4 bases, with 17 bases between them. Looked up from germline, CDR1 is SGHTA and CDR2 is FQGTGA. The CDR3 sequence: CASSLKGREPETQYF. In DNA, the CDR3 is TGTGCCAGCAGCCTTAAGGGTCGGGAGCCAGAGACCCAGTACTTC.

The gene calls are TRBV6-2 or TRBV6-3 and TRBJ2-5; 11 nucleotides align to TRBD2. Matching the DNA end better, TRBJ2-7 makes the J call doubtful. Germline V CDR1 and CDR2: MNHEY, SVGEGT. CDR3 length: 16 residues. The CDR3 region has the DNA TGTGCCAGCAGTTACTCGATCCTAGCGGGAGGATTCGAGCAGTACTTC. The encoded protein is CASSYSILAGGFEQYF.

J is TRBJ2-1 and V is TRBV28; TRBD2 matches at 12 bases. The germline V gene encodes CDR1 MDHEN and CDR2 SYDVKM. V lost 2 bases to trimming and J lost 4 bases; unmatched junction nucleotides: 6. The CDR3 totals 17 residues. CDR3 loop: CASSLARTSGKYNEQFF. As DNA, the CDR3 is TGTGCCAGCAGTTTAGCCCGGACTAGCGGGAAGTACAATGAGCAGTTCTTC.

DNA for the CDR3: TGTGCCAGCAGCTTACTAACTCCGGGACAGGGGGGTGAAAAACTGTTTTTT. Encoded protein: CASSLLTPGQGGEKLFF. J is TRBJ1-4 and V is TRBV7-9; 11 positions match TRBD1. The V gene's germline CDR1 is SEHNR and CDR2 FQNEAQ (reference sequence). The ends lost 2 bases at V and 7 bases at J; junction bases unmatched: 9. This CDR3 is built from 17 residues.

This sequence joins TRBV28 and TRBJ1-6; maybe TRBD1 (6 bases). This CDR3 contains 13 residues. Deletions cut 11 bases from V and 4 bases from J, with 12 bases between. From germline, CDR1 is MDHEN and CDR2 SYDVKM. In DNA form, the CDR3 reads TGTGCCTCCGTGGACAGATATAATTCACCCCTCCACTTT. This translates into CASVDRYNSPLHF. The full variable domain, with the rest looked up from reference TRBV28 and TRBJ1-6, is DVKVTQSSRYLVKRTGEKVFLECVQDMDHENMFWYRQDPGLGLRLIYFSYDVKMKEKGDIPEGYSVSREKKERFSLILESASTNQTSMYLCASVDRYNSPLHFGNGTRLTVT.

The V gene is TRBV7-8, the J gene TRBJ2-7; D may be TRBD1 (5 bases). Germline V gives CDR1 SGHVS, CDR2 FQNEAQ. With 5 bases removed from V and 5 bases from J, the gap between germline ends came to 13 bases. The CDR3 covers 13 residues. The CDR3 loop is CASSRLGLDEQYF. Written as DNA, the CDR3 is TGTGCCAGCAGCCGCCTGGGGCTGGACGAGCAGTACTTC.